The 18 T cell receptor beta chains below come from one sample, sequenced in a study of blood T cell repertoires in COVID-19. Data came from immunoSEQ multiplex PCR; TCRdb stores just in-frame clones and leaves some out. This repertoire shows some 100,000 clones, around 90% found once; its top ten account for around 6.5%. Material: peripheral blood. These receptors all stem from a woman aged 55-69 years with acute or convalescent COVID-19.

This chain uses TRBV21-1 with TRBJ2-1; TRBD2, the table's D call, was not compared with the DNA. TRBV21-1 is noted as a pseudogene. The CDR3 covers 15 residues. The CDR3 spells CASSKVSGSRNEQFF. CDR3 nucleotides: TGTGCCAGCAGCAAAGTTAGCGGGAGTCGGAATGAGCAGTTCTTC.

CDR3 nucleotide sequence: TGCGCCAGCAGCTTGGAGGGGGACAGGGACGGCTACACCTTC. Its protein is CASSLEGDRDGYTF. This chain joins TRBV5-1 and TRBJ1-2, with 9 positions matching TRBD1. J lost 8 bases, V lost 0 bases, and 5 bases had no gene match. This CDR3 comprises 14 residues. Germline CDR1 SGHRS, CDR2 YFSETQ.

The V gene is TRBV5-5, the J gene TRBJ1-3; possible D gene TRBD1, 6 bases. The length of the CDR3 is 14 residues. Trimming removed 4 bases from V and 4 bases from J, with 12 bases in between. In germline, CDR1 is SGHKS, CDR2 YYEKEE (reference sequence). For the CDR3, the DNA is TGTGCCAGCAGCCCCGGGGGGCTGGGAAACACCATATATTTT. This translates into CASSPGGLGNTIYF.

The chain links TRBV18 to TRBJ1-5, with D tentatively TRBD1 (6 bases). The CDR3 consists of 14 residues. V lost 3 bases, J lost 4 bases, and 10 bases lay in between. Germline-derived CDR1 and CDR2 are KGHSH and LQKENI. CDR3 DNA sequence: TGTGCCAGCTCACCGGGGGCAGGGAATCAGCCCCAGCATTTT. It is translated as CASSPGAGNQPQHF.

This clone was counted between two and nine times. This sequence joins TRBV19 and TRBJ1-5; 7 positions match TRBD1. The CDR3 has 18 residues. Germline CDR1 is LNHDA and CDR2 is SQIVND (reference sequence). V shed 4 bases, J shed 0 bases, and the junction held 12 bases outside the gene matches. Here the CDR3 DNA reads TGTGCCAGTAGTAGCCCTAGGGACAGCTCCTATAGCAATCAGCCCCAGCATTTT. Amino acids: CASSSPRDSSYSNQPQHF.

This chain connects TRBV9 to TRBJ2-7, with 11 bases aligning to TRBD1. CDR1 is SGDLS and CDR2 is YYNGEE in the germline V gene. The CDR3 totals 15 residues. Germline trimming cut 2 bases from V and 6 bases from J; bases unmatched to any gene: 7. CDR3 sequence reads: CASSVTGTGGGEQYF. CDR3 nucleotides: TGTGCCAGCAGCGTTACCGGGACAGGGGGAGGCGAGCAGTACTTC.

The V gene is TRBV4-2, the J gene TRBJ1-4; no firm D call. The CDR3 totals 15 residues. With 0 bases removed from V and 4 bases from J, the gap between germline ends came to 9 bases. The V gene's germline CDR1 is LGHNA and CDR2 YNFKEQ. The DNA for the CDR3 is TGTGCCAGCAGCCAAGACCCCACGGGTAATGAAAAACTGTTTTTT. Encoded protein: CASSQDPTGNEKLFF.

The rearrangement links TRBV6-4 to TRBJ2-1; 8 positions agree with TRBD2. The V gene's germline CDR1 is MRHNA and CDR2 SNTAGT. This CDR3 spans 15 amino acids. V lost 6 bases, J lost 2 bases, and 6 bases stayed unmatched. CDR3 sequence (DNA): TGTGCCAGCAGCAGAACTAGCGGAACCTACAATGAGCAGTTCTTC. Translating it yields CASSRTSGTYNEQFF.

This clone has just one count. The J gene is TRBJ1-2, the V gene TRBV10-3; tentative D call: TRBD1 (5 bases). This CDR3 comprises 13 residues. Germline V gene data show CDR1 as ENHRY and CDR2 as SYGVKD. The germline V and J ends were trimmed by 9 bases and 6 bases, with 17 bases remaining between them. CDR3 sequence (DNA): TGTGCCATTTCTCCCGGGAGGGACGATGGCTACACCTTC. Protein product: CAISPGRDDGYTF.

V and J are TRBV10-3 and TRBJ1-4; D might be TRBD1 (6 bases). CDR3 length: 13 residues. Per the germline V gene, CDR1 is ENHRY and CDR2 is SYGVKD. V was cut by 10 bases and J by 3 bases, with 12 bases left in between. CDR3 bases: TGTGCCACGAGGGGGTTTTCTAATGAAAAACTGTTTTTT. Protein sequence: CATRGFSNEKLFF.

The V call is TRBV15, the J call TRBJ1-5, with unresolved D. Germline-derived CDR1 and CDR2 are LNHNV and YYDKDF (reference sequence). This CDR3 contains 14 residues. Trimming shortened V by 0 bases and J by 4 bases, and 7 bases separated the two germline ends. Here the CDR3 DNA reads TGTGCCACCAGCAGAGACCCGGGGAATCAGCCCCAGCATTTT. Its translation: CATSRDPGNQPQHF.

The chain recombines TRBV18 with TRBJ1-3, with TRBD1 matching over 9 bases. The junction had 4 bases not matched to a gene; V was cut back by 0 bases and J by 1 base. The CDR3 consists of 17 residues. The germline V gene has CDR1 KGHSH and CDR2 LQKENI. The DNA for the CDR3 is TGTGCCAGCTCACCACCGGGACAGGGAATTTCTGGAAACACCATATATTTT. This encodes CASSPPGQGISGNTIYF.

The table lists this clone with a count of one. The chain links TRBV10-3 to TRBJ1-1, with D possibly TRBD1 on 6 matching bases. This CDR3 is 13 amino acids long. CDR1 is ENHRY, CDR2 SYGVKD, per germline. The DNA for the CDR3 is TGTGTTGGCCGGGACACTACAACCACTGAAGCTTTCTTT. Translation: CVGRDTTTTEAFF.

The rearrangement joins TRBV28 to TRBJ2-1; 11 bases are a match to TRBD2. Trimming at V came to 2 bases and at J to 6 bases, leaving 3 bases not matched to a gene. Germline CDR1 and CDR2: MDHEN and SYDVKM. This CDR3 region has 15 residues. CDR3: CASSLLSGRANEQFF. CDR3 DNA sequence: TGTGCCAGCAGTTTACTTAGCGGGAGGGCCAATGAGCAGTTCTTC.

The chain is built from TRBV5-4 and TRBJ1-2, with a tentative D call TRBD1 (6 bases). Germline CDR1 and CDR2: SGHNT and YYREEE (reference sequence). V was pared by 0 bases and J by 4 bases, with 13 bases between. This CDR3 is built from 15 residues. CDR3 nucleotide sequence: TGTGCCAGCAGCTTGGCAGGGGCCAGCGTCTATGGCTACACCTTC. Amino acids: CASSLAGASVYGYTF.

The CDR3 DNA follows: TGCAGTGCTAGTCGAACGGGAGGACTGACACTTGATACGCAGTATTTT. This encodes CSASRTGGLTLDTQYF. The chain uses TRBV20-1 and TRBJ2-3; 7 nucleotides align to TRBD2. The CDR3 spans 16 residues. V was clipped by 3 bases and J by 6 bases; unmatched bases: 15. The V gene's germline CDR1 is DFQATT and CDR2 SNEGSKA (reference sequence).

The chain has TRBV28 and TRBJ2-5; D may be TRBD2 (6 bases). Trimming pared 7 bases from V and 5 bases from J, leaving 20 bases between. Germline V gene data show CDR1 as MDHEN and CDR2 as SYDVKM. The CDR3 is 15 amino acids. DNA for the CDR3: TGTGCCAGCAAGGCAGGAGGGCTAGTCGGGGAGACCCAGTACTTC. Translation gives CASKAGGLVGETQYF.

V is TRBV5-4 and J is TRBJ2-5, with 8 bases fitting TRBD1. Germline values: CDR1 SGHNT, CDR2 YYREEE (reference sequence). This CDR3 contains 15 residues. J lost 0 bases, V lost 2 bases, and 3 bases had no gene match. The CDR3 DNA sequence: TGTGCCAGCAGCTTTTACAGGGGGAACCAAGAGACCCAGTACTTC. Amino acids: CASSFYRGNQETQYF.